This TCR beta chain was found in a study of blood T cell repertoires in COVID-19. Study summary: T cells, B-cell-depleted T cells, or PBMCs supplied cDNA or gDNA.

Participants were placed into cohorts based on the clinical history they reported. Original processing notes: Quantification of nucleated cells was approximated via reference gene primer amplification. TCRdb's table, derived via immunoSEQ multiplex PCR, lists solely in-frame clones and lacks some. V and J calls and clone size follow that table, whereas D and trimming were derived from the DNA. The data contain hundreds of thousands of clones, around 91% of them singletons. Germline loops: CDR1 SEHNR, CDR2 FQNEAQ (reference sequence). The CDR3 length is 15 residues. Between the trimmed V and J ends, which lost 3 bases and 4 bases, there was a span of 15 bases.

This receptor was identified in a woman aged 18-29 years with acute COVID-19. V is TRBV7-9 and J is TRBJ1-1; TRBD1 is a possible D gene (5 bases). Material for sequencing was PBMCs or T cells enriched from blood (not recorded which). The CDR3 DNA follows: TGTGCCAGCAGCTTCGTTGGGGCCGGGGGCACTGAAGCTTTCTTT. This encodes CASSFVGAGGTEAFF.